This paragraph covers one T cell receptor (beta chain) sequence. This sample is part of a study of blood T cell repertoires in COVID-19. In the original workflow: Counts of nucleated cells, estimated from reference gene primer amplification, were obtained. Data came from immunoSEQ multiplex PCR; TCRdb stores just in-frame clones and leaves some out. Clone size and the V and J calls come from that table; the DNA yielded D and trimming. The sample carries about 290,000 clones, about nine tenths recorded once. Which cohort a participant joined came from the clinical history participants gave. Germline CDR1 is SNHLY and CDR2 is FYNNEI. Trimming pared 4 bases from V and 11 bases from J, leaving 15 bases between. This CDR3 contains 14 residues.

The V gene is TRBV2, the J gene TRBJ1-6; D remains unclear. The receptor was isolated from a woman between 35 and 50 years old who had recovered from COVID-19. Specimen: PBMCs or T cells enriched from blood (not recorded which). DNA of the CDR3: TGTGCCAGCAGTGGGTATGGGGTGAGGGCACCCCTCCACTTT. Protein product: CASSGYGVRAPLHF.